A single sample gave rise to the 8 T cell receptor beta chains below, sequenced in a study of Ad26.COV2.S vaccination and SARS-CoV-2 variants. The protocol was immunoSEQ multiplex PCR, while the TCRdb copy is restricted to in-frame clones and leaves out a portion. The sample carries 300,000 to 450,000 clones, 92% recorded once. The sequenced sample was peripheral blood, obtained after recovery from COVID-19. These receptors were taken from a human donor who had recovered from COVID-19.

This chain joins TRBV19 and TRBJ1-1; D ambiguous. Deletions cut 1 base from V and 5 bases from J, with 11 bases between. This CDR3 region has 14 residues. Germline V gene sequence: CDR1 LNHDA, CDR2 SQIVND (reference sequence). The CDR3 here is CASSIGGFGTEAFF. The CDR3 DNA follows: TGTGCCAGTAGTATAGGTGGGTTTGGTACTGAAGCTTTCTTT. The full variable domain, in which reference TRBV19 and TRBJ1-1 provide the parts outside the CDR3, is DGGITQSPKYLFRKEGQNVTLSCEQNLNHDAMYWYRQDPGQGLRLIYYSQIVNDFQKGDIAEGYSVSREKKESFPLTVTSAQKNPTAFYLCASSIGGFGTEAFFGQGTRLTVV.

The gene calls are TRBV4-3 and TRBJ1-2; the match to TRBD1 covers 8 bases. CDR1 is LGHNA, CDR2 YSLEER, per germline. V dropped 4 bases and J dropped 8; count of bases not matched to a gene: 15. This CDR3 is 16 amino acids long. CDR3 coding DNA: TGCGCCAGCAGCCTGACACCGGGACAGGAGCCGCAAGGCTACACCTTC. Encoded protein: CASSLTPGQEPQGYTF.

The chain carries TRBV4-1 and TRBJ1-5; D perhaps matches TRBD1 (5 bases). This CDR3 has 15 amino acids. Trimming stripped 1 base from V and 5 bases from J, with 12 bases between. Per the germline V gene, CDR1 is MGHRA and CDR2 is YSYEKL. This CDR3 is CASSQVEGIYQPQHF. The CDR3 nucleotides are TGCGCCAGCAGCCAAGTCGAGGGGATCTATCAGCCCCAGCATTTT.

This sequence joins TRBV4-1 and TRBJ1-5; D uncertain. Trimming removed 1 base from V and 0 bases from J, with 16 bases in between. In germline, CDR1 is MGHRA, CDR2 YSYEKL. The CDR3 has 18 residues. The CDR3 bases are TGCGCCAGCAGCCAAGTGGTCATGAGGCGTTATAGCAATCAGCCCCAGCATTTT. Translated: CASSQVVMRRYSNQPQHF.

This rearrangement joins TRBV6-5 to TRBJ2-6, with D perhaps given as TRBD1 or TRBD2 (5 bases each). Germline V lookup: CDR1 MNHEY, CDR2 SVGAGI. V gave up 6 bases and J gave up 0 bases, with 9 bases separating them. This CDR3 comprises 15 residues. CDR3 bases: TGTGCCAGCAGCCCGGGACCCTCTGGGGCCAACGTCCTGACTTTC. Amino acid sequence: CASSPGPSGANVLTF.

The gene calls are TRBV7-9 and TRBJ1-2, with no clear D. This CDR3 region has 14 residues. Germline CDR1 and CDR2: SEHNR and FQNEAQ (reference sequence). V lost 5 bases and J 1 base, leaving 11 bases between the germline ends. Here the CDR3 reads CASSPLEDNYGYTF. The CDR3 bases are TGTGCCAGCAGCCCCTTGGAGGATAACTATGGCTACACCTTC.

The CDR3 is CASSPTIFLSYEQYF. The CDR3 region has the DNA TGTGCCAGCAGCCCTACTATATTCCTCTCCTACGAGCAGTACTTC. The J gene is TRBJ2-7, the V gene TRBV3-1 (or the pseudogene TRBV3-2); no clear D. V lost 4 bases, J lost 0 bases, and 13 bases lay in between. Germline values: CDR1 LGHDT, CDR2 YNNKEL (reference sequence). The CDR3 length is 15 residues.

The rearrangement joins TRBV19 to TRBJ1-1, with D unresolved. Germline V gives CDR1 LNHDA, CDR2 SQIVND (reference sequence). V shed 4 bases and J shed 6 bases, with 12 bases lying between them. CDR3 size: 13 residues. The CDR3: CASSTLTGAEAFF. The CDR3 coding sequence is TGTGCCAGTAGTACCCTCACTGGCGCTGAAGCTTTCTTT.